Below are 12 T cell receptor beta chains sequenced from a single sample in a study of siplizumab effects on memory and regulatory T cells. Here immunoSEQ multiplex PCR was the method, and the copy in TCRdb shows in-frame clones only, minus some. The repertoire holds 70,000 to 95,000 clones, with 80% to 95% as singletons. Sequencing input: CD8+ T cells sorted from blood. These TCRs come from a human donor in good health.

The chain recombines TRBV5-1 with TRBJ2-3, with 7 positions matching TRBD2. The CDR3 extends over 16 amino acids. Germline trimming cut 3 bases from V and 0 bases from J; bases unmatched to any gene: 7. CDR1 is SGHRS, CDR2 YFSETQ, per germline. The CDR3 DNA follows: TGCGCCAGCAGCTCACAAACTAGCGCCAGCACAGATACGCAGTATTTT. This gives the protein CASSSQTSASTDTQYF.

The chain combines TRBV7-9 with TRBJ2-7; perhaps TRBD1 as D (6 bases). Trimming took 2 bases from V and 1 from J, leaving 9 bases between them. This CDR3 region has 14 residues. The V gene's germline CDR1 is SEHNR and CDR2 FQNEAQ (reference sequence). DNA for the CDR3: TGTGCCAGCAGCTTAAACAGGGAGTCCTACGAGCAGTACTTC. Encoded protein: CASSLNRESYEQYF.

The chain carries TRBV27 and TRBJ2-3, with D maybe TRBD2 (6 bases). Germline CDR1 is MNHEY and CDR2 is SMNVEV (reference sequence). The CDR3 covers 17 residues. V was clipped by 5 bases and J by 0 bases, with 18 bases between them. CDR3 loop: CASSPMMGGDSTDTQYF. CDR3 bases: TGTGCCAGCAGTCCCATGATGGGGGGAGATAGCACAGATACGCAGTATTTT.

The rearrangement links TRBV7-9 to TRBJ1-4; 7 nucleotides line up with TRBD1. Germline loops: CDR1 SEHNR, CDR2 FQNEAQ (reference sequence). The junction had 3 bases not matched to a gene; V was cut back by 5 bases and J by 3 bases. CDR3 length: 14 residues. CDR3: CASSRQGANEKLFF. CDR3 DNA: TGTGCCAGCAGCAGACAGGGTGCTAATGAAAAACTGTTTTTT.

The chain joins TRBV5-6 to TRBJ1-1, with 7 bases identical to TRBD1. The CDR3 runs 16 residues. V lost 4 bases, J lost 4 bases, and 13 bases stayed unmatched. Per germline, CDR1 SGHDT and CDR2 YYEEEE. The CDR3 sequence is CASSLGTDVYPTEAFF. CDR3 nucleotide sequence: TGTGCCAGCAGCCTCGGGACAGACGTTTATCCCACTGAAGCTTTCTTT. The variable domain in full, completed from reference TRBV5-6 and TRBJ1-1, reads DAGVTQSPTHLIKTRGQQVTLRCSPKSGHDTVSWYQQALGQGPQFIFQYYEEEERQRGNFPDRFSGHQFPNYSSELNVNALLLGDSALYLCASSLGTDVYPTEAFFGQGTRLTVV.

The chain recombines TRBV12-1 with TRBJ1-5; the table's D call TRBD1 went unverified against the DNA. TRBV12-1 is termed a pseudogene. The CDR3 extends over 16 amino acids. This chain's CDR3 is CASSFPGTGCNQPQHF. CDR3 sequence (DNA): TGTGCCAGCAGCTTTCCCGGGACAGGCTGCAATCAGCCCCAGCATTTT.

V gene TRBV6-1 combines with J gene TRBJ2-3; D gene unclear. This CDR3 has 12 amino acids. The germline V gene encodes CDR1 MNHNS and CDR2 SASEGT. V gave up 3 bases and J gave up 5 bases, with 6 bases separating them. The CDR3 reads CASSDPGDTQYF. DNA for the CDR3: TGTGCCAGCAGTGACCCAGGAGATACGCAGTATTTT.

This chain's CDR3 is CASSQEDVKRGDTQYF. The CDR3 nucleotides are TGTGCCAGCAGCCAAGAGGATGTCAAGCGGGGAGATACGCAGTATTTT. The chain carries TRBV4-2 and TRBJ2-3, with TRBD2 matching over 7 bases. The V and J ends lost 0 bases and 5 bases, in that order; junction bases with no gene match: 8. Germline V gene sequence: CDR1 LGHNA, CDR2 YNFKEQ. The CDR3 consists of 16 residues.

The V and J genes are TRBV27 and TRBJ2-7; 11 nucleotides agree with TRBD2. This CDR3 has 15 residues. The V and J ends lost 4 bases and 2 bases, in that order; junction bases with no gene match: 4. Germline values: CDR1 MNHEY, CDR2 SMNVEV (reference sequence). This CDR3 is CASSYTSGSPYEQYF. CDR3 nucleotide sequence: TGTGCCAGCAGTTATACTAGCGGGAGTCCCTACGAGCAGTACTTC.

This rearrangement joins TRBV5-6 to TRBJ2-5; D perhaps matches TRBD1 (7 bases). The CDR3 loop spans 16 amino acids. V was cut by 0 bases and J by 10 bases, with 22 bases left in between. Germline V CDR1 and CDR2: SGHDT, YYEEEE. Written as DNA, the CDR3 is TGTGCCAGCAGCTTGGGAGGAGGGGGCACCTCCTGGTACCAGTACTTC. As protein: CASSLGGGGTSWYQYF.

The chain is built from TRBV5-1 and TRBJ1-2, with TRBD1 matching over 7 bases. V lost 0 bases and J lost 0; bases outside the gene matches: 2. The germline CDR1 and CDR2 sequences are SGHRS and YFSETQ. This CDR3 has 15 residues. CDR3 loop: CASSLEGQSNYGYTF. The CDR3 DNA follows: TGCGCCAGCAGCTTGGAGGGACAGTCTAACTATGGCTACACCTTC. The variable domain in full, completed from reference TRBV5-1 and TRBJ1-2, reads KAGVTQTPRYLIKTRGQQVTLSCSPISGHRSVSWYQQTPGQGLQFLFEYFSETQRNKGNFPGRFSGRQFSNSRSEMNVSTLELGDSALYLCASSLEGQSNYGYTFGSGTRLTVV.

V usage is TRBV30 and J usage is TRBJ1-5; 8 bases align to TRBD1. The V gene's germline CDR1 is GTSNPN and CDR2 SVGIG (reference sequence). Trimming at V came to 2 bases and at J to 5 bases, leaving 5 bases not matched to a gene. The CDR3 is 14 amino acids. The CDR3 nucleotides are TGTGCCTGGAGTCCCGGGACAGGTGATCAGCCCCAGCATTTT. This sequence encodes CAWSPGTGDQPQHF.